These 9 T cell receptor beta chains came from one sample sequenced in a study of T cell repertoires in cytomegalovirus infection (dated by TCRdb to the late 2010s). No cognate antigen is known for these TCRs. TCRdb names Illumina HiSeq 1500 as the instrument used. Starting from the raw public reads, TCRdb applied fastp trimming at Q25, assembled clones with MiXCR and retained in-frame beta chains. Each entry is one CDR3 protein sequence, shown with its most common DNA and genes. The sample includes tens of thousands of distinct CDR3 sequences, with roughly half observed a single time. Approximately 93% of the sample lies in the top ten. In the paper's terms, the treatment or condition label means: in vitro stimulation with specific CMV peptide epitopes to enrich CMV-specific T cells. Sequences were derived from CD8+ T cells from cultured PBMCs, sampled from culture after CMV antigen stimulation. These receptors came from a human donor in good health (CMV status not recorded). Some clones in this sample may be carry-over from other donors' samples.

The chain couples TRBV20-1 to TRBJ2-1, with D perhaps TRBD1 (7 bases). Trimming removed 7 bases from V and 9 bases from J, with 25 bases in between. The germline CDR1 and CDR2 sequences are DFQATT and SNEGSKA (reference sequence). The CDR3 sequence is 15 residues long. The CDR3 DNA sequence: TGCAGTGGGGTCGGACAGGAGGGACTTTGGGGTGAGCAGTTCTTC. This codes for CSGVGQEGLWGEQFF.

The chain uses TRBV10-3 and TRBJ2-3, with TRBD2 identical over 12 bases. V dropped 10 bases and J dropped 6; count of bases not matched to a gene: 14. Germline V CDR1 and CDR2: ENHRY, SYGVKD. CDR3 length: 16 residues. DNA for the CDR3: TGTGCCACGGGGGAGACTAGCGGGGGAACAGGGGATACGCAGTATTTT. Its translation: CATGETSGGTGDTQYF.

This clonotype has just a few counts. The rearrangement uses TRBV18 and TRBJ1-5; 8 bases agree with TRBD1. The V gene end was trimmed by 3 bases and the J gene end by 0 bases; junction bases not matched to a gene: 4. CDR1 is KGHSH and CDR2 is LQKENI in the germline V gene. The CDR3 consists of 16 residues. The CDR3 is CASSPGQDYSNQPQHF. The DNA of the CDR3 is TGTGCCAGCTCACCGGGACAGGATTATAGCAATCAGCCCCAGCATTTT.

The V and J genes are TRBV10-3 and TRBJ1-2; no definite D call. Germline V gene data show CDR1 as ENHRY and CDR2 as SYGVKD. V was clipped by 4 bases and J by 7 bases, with 16 bases between them. The CDR3 totals 14 residues. The CDR3 DNA reads as TGTGCCATCAGTGTCGGGGTGGGGAGCGGTGGCTACACCTTC. Protein sequence: CAISVGVGSGGYTF.

This clonotype was picked up a small number of times. The V gene is TRBV12-3 or TRBV12-4, the J gene TRBJ2-7, with D perhaps TRBD1 (5 bases). The CDR3 is made up of 14 amino acids. Trimming cost V 5 bases and J 2 bases, with 13 bases left between them. The CDR3 sequence is CASSPQGSPYEQYF. In nucleotides, the CDR3 is TGTGCCAGCAGTCCCCAGGGTAGCCCCTACGAGCAGTACTTC.

V and J are TRBV6-1 and TRBJ2-2; 8 bases match TRBD1. Germline V gene sequence: CDR1 MNHNS, CDR2 SASEGT. Losses at the gene ends were 6 bases for V and 1 base for J; bases not matched to a gene: 7. The CDR3 totals 16 residues. The CDR3 sequence: CASSLTGDWNTGELFF. In nucleotides, the CDR3 is TGTGCCAGCAGCCTGACAGGGGACTGGAACACCGGGGAGCTGTTTTTT.

The chain uses TRBV12-3 or TRBV12-4 and TRBJ1-3; a weak D match, TRBD1 (6 bases). Trimming cost V 5 bases and J 3 bases, with 14 bases left between them. The CDR3 totals 15 residues. The CDR3 sequence: CASSADRFFGNTIYF. The CDR3 bases are TGTGCCAGCAGTGCAGACAGGTTCTTTGGAAACACCATATATTTT.

The chain has TRBV10-3 and TRBJ2-3; D may be TRBD2 (5 bases). V was cut by 6 bases and J by 1 base, with 17 bases left in between. Per germline, CDR1 ENHRY and CDR2 SYGVKD. This CDR3 contains 16 residues. The chain's CDR3 is CAIRVLAPSGTDTQYF. CDR3 bases: TGTGCCATCAGAGTCCTAGCTCCTTCGGGCACAGATACGCAGTATTTT.

This chain connects TRBV7-2 to TRBJ2-7; TRBD2 is a possible D gene (5 bases). CDR1 is SGHTA and CDR2 is FQGNSA in the germline V gene. The CDR3 is made up of 14 amino acids. V lost 1 base, J lost 5 bases, and 12 bases lay in between. The CDR3 sequence: CASSLDGGLDEQYF. CDR3 sequence (DNA): TGTGCCAGCAGCTTAGACGGAGGTCTCGACGAGCAGTACTTC.